This entry lists 16 T cell receptor beta chains sequenced from one sample in a study of T-cell reconstitution after alpha-beta-depleted transplantation in children. Whole-study results and caveats: When one year had passed after transplant, most T-cell counts and diversity came from newly produced T cells.

Preparation of the TCRbeta library was carried out with unique molecular identifiers. TCRdb re-analysed the PCR reads in MiXCR, keeping a single row per CDR3 protein. The sample holds around 300,000 distinct CDR3 sequences, over 7% seen once. The antigens these receptors bind are not known. Sequencing used peripheral blood, obtained 360 days after TCRalphabeta/CD19-depleted stem cell transplant. The source of these receptors is a female patient aged 2-15 years who had a stem cell transplant for Fanconi anemia, so the T cells may come from the graft donor.

This clonotype occurred many times. V gene TRBV11-2 combines with J gene TRBJ2-1; D gene ambiguous. Between the trimmed V and J ends, which lost 5 bases and 8 bases, there was a span of 10 bases. The CDR3 loop spans 12 amino acids. Germline V gene data show CDR1 as SGHAT and CDR2 as FQNNGV. CDR3 sequence: CASSLRWDEQFF. The DNA for the CDR3 is TGTGCCAGCAGCCTACGGTGGGATGAGCAGTTCTTC.

The J gene is TRBJ2-1, the V gene TRBV5-1; TRBD2 matches 8 bases. The J segment lost 5 bases and the V segment lost 0 bases, leaving 10 bases of the junction unmatched. The CDR3 sequence is 17 residues long. CDR1 is SGHRS, CDR2 YFSETQ, per germline. CDR3 nucleotides: TGCGCCAGCAGCTTGGGGGCGGGGGGCCTGGCCGACAATGAGCAGTTCTTC. This translates into CASSLGAGGLADNEQFF.

This clonotype was seen a few times. The chain joins TRBV5-4 to TRBJ1-2; D call uncertain. The CDR3 is made up of 12 amino acids. Germline lookup yields CDR1 SGHNT and CDR2 YYREEE (reference sequence). V was pared by 2 bases and J by 8 bases, with 10 bases between. CDR3: CASSFGILGYTF. CDR3 coding DNA: TGTGCCAGCAGCTTCGGGATTTTGGGCTACACCTTC.

This clonotype was found many times. This chain joins TRBV20-1 and TRBJ2-3; D might be TRBD1 or TRBD2, each matching 5 bases. The V gene lost 5 bases and the J gene lost 6 bases, with 18 bases spanning the gap. The CDR3 sequence is 14 residues long. Germline lookup yields CDR1 DFQATT and CDR2 SNEGSKA (reference sequence). CDR3 residues: CSAGTLGLPDTQYF. The CDR3 DNA follows: TGCAGTGCTGGGACCCTAGGTCTTCCGGATACGCAGTATTTT.

V is TRBV6-1 and J is TRBJ2-7, with unresolved D. Trimming took off 8 bases at V and 0 bases at J, with 11 bases between the two ends. This CDR3 has 13 amino acids. Germline CDR1 is MNHNS and CDR2 is SASEGT. The CDR3 loop is CASGGDGSYEQYF. CDR3 DNA sequence: TGTGCCAGCGGTGGAGACGGCTCCTACGAGCAGTACTTC.

This clonotype was counted many times. The CDR3 nucleotides read TGCAGTGCTAGTCGGACTCCACCGTCCTACAATGAGCAGTTCTTC. The encoded protein is CSASRTPPSYNEQFF. This chain connects TRBV20-1 to TRBJ2-1, with a weak D call TRBD2 (5 bases). Trimming took off 3 bases at V and 1 base at J, with 13 bases between the two ends. The CDR3 totals 15 residues. Germline V gene data show CDR1 as DFQATT and CDR2 as SNEGSKA (reference sequence).

Only a few counts were recorded for this clonotype. The chain is built from TRBV19 and TRBJ2-7; the match to TRBD1 covers 8 bases. Trimming at V came to 4 bases and at J to 3 bases, leaving 8 bases not matched to a gene. Germline assignment: CDR1 LNHDA and CDR2 SQIVND (reference sequence). The CDR3 covers 15 residues. The CDR3 reads CASSRQGNFVYEQYF. Here the CDR3 DNA reads TGTGCCAGTAGTAGACAGGGGAATTTCGTCTACGAGCAGTACTTC.

There are many counts of this clonotype. This chain joins TRBV13 and TRBJ2-3; 8 bases align to TRBD1. The CDR3 spans 14 residues. With 7 bases clipped from V and 5 bases from J, the junction kept 8 bases outside the gene matches. Germline loops: CDR1 PRHDT, CDR2 FYEKMQ (reference sequence). CDR3 DNA sequence: TGTGCCAGCAATTCAGGGGGCGCGGGAGATACGCAGTATTTT. Translating it yields CASNSGGAGDTQYF. The whole variable domain, remainder taken from reference TRBV13 and TRBJ2-3, is AAGVIQSPRHLIKEKRETATLKCYPIPRHDTVYWYQQGPGQDPQFLISFYEKMQSDKGSIPDRFSAQQFSDYHSELNMSSLELGDSALYFCASNSGGAGDTQYFGPGTRLTVL.

The V call is TRBV2, the J call TRBJ2-2, with D possibly matching TRBD2 (7 bases). CDR3 length equals 20 residues. V was trimmed by 5 bases and J by 0 bases, leaving 25 bases between them. The germline gives CDR1 SNHLY, CDR2 FYNNEI. The chain's CDR3 is CASSYPWGGRQVANTGELFF. The CDR3 DNA sequence: TGTGCCAGCAGTTATCCCTGGGGGGGAAGACAGGTCGCGAACACCGGGGAGCTGTTTTTT.

The table lists this clonotype with many counts. J is TRBJ2-1 and V is TRBV12-3 or TRBV12-4, with TRBD2 as a possible D gene (7 bases). V dropped 5 bases and J dropped 8 bases, with 19 bases sitting between them. The CDR3 runs 15 residues. CDR3: CASSLGQRGGYEQFF. The CDR3 bases are TGTGCCAGCAGTCTCGGACAGCGCGGGGGCTATGAGCAGTTCTTC.

V gene TRBV7-2 combines with J gene TRBJ1-1; 8 positions match TRBD1. The CDR3 extends over 17 amino acids. The germline V gene encodes CDR1 SGHTA and CDR2 FQGNSA. V was pared by 6 bases and J by 0 bases, with 12 bases of the junction left unmatched. CDR3 in amino acids: CASSRFRGLDMNTEAFF. CDR3 DNA: TGTGCCAGCAGTCGATTCAGGGGGCTGGACATGAACACTGAAGCTTTCTTT.

This clonotype was picked up many times. The chain has TRBV6-1 and TRBJ2-1, with 15 bases identical to TRBD2. Per the germline V gene, CDR1 is MNHNS and CDR2 is SASEGT. V dropped 6 bases and J dropped 8; count of bases not matched to a gene: 11. The CDR3 is 17 amino acids. The CDR3 DNA reads as TGTGCCAGCAGATCAATAGGACTAGCGGGAGGGCGGGATGAGCAGTTCTTC. Translated, it gives CASRSIGLAGGRDEQFF.

This clonotype has a count of ten or more. V usage is TRBV11-1 and J usage is TRBJ2-3, with D perhaps assigned TRBD1 or TRBD2 (5 bases each). V lost 1 base and J 1 base, leaving 21 bases between the germline ends. CDR3 length: 19 residues. The germline V gene has CDR1 SGHAT and CDR2 FQDESV (reference sequence). This chain's CDR3 is CASSLGDTIGTLRTDTQYF. DNA for the CDR3: TGTGCCAGCAGCTTAGGAGATACGATTGGGACCCTCCGCACAGATACGCAGTATTTT. The variable domain in full, with the rest retrieved from reference TRBV11-1 and TRBJ2-3, is EAEVAQSPRYKITEKSQAVAFWCDPISGHATLYWYRQILGQGPELLVQFQDESVVDDSQLPKDRFSAERLKGVDSTLKIQPAELGDSAMYLCASSLGDTIGTLRTDTQYFGPGTRLTVL.

This chain connects TRBV4-2 to TRBJ2-2, with D maybe TRBD2 (5 bases). Deletions cut 3 bases from V and 0 bases from J, with 11 bases between. The germline V gene has CDR1 LGHNA and CDR2 YNFKEQ. The length of the CDR3 is 16 residues. As DNA, the CDR3 is TGTGCCAGCAGCCATAGCGCCCCCGCGAACACCGGGGAGCTGTTTTTT. It is translated as CASSHSAPANTGELFF.

This clonotype was found a few times. The V call is TRBV7-2, the J call TRBJ1-5, with TRBD1 identical over 9 bases. Per the germline V gene, CDR1 is SGHTA and CDR2 is FQGNSA. CDR3 size: 15 residues. With 6 bases clipped from V and 2 bases from J, the junction kept 5 bases outside the gene matches. The CDR3 here is CASSWDRARNQPQHF. In nucleotides, the CDR3 is TGTGCCAGCAGTTGGGACAGGGCACGCAATCAGCCCCAGCATTTT.

The sample holds many counts of this clonotype. This chain links TRBV20-1 with TRBJ2-3, with unresolved D. This CDR3 has 8 residues. Germline CDR1 is DFQATT and CDR2 is SNEGSKA (reference sequence). The V and J ends lost 6 bases and 5 bases respectively, with 0 bases between them. Here the CDR3 DNA reads TGCAGTGCAGATACGCAGTATTTT. Translated, it gives CSADTQYF.